This TCR beta chain was obtained from a study of blood T cells in healthy people across ages. Germline V lookup: CDR1 MNHNS, CDR2 SASEGT. V was clipped by 4 bases and J by 7 bases; unmatched bases: 6. CDR3 length: 15 amino acids. Through a sample-barcoded 5' primer and a J-beta primer mix, a second PCR was run for roughly 6 to 11 cycles. TCRdb reprocessed the 5' RACE reads with MiXCR, giving one entry per CDR3 protein. The sample comprises hundreds of thousands of distinct CDR3 sequences, approximately 53% of which are singletons, and 25% to 30% rests with the top ten. J is TRBJ2-1 and V is TRBV6-1, with 11 bases identical to TRBD2. Source material: blood. The source of this sequence is a man in his forties or fifties in good health. The CDR3 nucleotides are TGTGCCAGCAGTGCGACTAGCGGGACGGGGAATGAGCAGTTCTTC. This sequence encodes CASSATSGTGNEQFF.